This entry lists 3 T cell receptor beta chains sequenced from one sample in a study of identical twins. TCRdb itself ran the 5' RACE reads through MiXCR, one entry per CDR3 protein. Of 500,000 to 650,000 distinct CDR3 sequences listed, about 20% are singletons. The data also belong to a second study, concerning yellow fever vaccine responses in identical twins.

The sequenced sample was CD4+ T cells sorted from blood. The receptors were gathered from a woman aged 18-29 years in good health.

This clonotype showed up just a few times. The chain carries TRBV12-3 or TRBV12-4 and TRBJ2-1, with D perhaps TRBD1 (6 bases). This CDR3 has 14 residues. Trimming stripped 5 bases from V and 10 bases from J, with 18 bases between. As DNA, the CDR3 is TGTGCCAGCAGTAGGAGTACAGGGTCGGGGGAGCAGTTCTTC. As protein: CASSRSTGSGEQFF.

The table lists this clonotype with many counts. The V and J genes are TRBV20-1 and TRBJ2-4; a possible D gene is TRBD2 (6 bases). Germline CDR1 DFQATT, CDR2 SNEGSKA (reference sequence). Trimming pared 3 bases from V and 1 base from J, leaving 16 bases between. This CDR3 contains 16 residues. The CDR3 spells CSASEAVAEAKNIQYF. The CDR3 coding sequence is TGCAGTGCTAGCGAGGCAGTAGCGGAGGCCAAAAACATTCAGTACTTC.

This clonotype was detected a few times. The chain combines TRBV7-6 with TRBJ2-1; TRBD2 is a possible D gene (6 bases). Germline CDR1 SGHVS, CDR2 FNYEAQ. There are 14 residues in the CDR3. Between the trimmed V and J ends, which lost 8 bases and 0 bases, there was a span of 11 bases. The CDR3 loop is CASALTSSYNEQFF. CDR3 coding DNA: TGTGCCAGCGCGTTGACTAGCTCCTACAATGAGCAGTTCTTC.